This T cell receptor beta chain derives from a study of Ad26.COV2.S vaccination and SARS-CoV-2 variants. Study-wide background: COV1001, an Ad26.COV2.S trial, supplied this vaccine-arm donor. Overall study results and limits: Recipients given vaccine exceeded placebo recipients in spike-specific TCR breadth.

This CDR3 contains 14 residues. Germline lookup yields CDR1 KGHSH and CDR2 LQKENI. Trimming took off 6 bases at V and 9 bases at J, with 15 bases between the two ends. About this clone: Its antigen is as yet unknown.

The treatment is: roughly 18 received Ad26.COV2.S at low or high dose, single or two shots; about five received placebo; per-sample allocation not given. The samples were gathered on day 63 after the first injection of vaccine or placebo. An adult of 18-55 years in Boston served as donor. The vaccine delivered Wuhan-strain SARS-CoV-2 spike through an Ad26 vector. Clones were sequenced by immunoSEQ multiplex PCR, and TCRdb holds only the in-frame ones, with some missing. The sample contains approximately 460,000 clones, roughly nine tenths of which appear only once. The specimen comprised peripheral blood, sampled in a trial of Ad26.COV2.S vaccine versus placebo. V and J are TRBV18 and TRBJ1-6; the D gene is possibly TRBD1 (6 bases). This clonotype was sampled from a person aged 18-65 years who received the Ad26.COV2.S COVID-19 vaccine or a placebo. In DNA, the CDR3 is TGTGCCAGCTCTACACAGGGAACCTTTTCACCCCTCCACTTT. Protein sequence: CASSTQGTFSPLHF.